This record looks at one T cell receptor (beta chain) sequence and its context. Source study methods: Amplifying reference gene primers gave estimates of nucleated cell counts. Repertoires were generated with immunoSEQ multiplex PCR, while TCRdb's copy carries only in-frame clones and drops some. From that table come the V and J calls and clone size; the DNA was used to work out D and trimming. The table records 120,000 to 150,000 clones, 60% to 85% of them present only once. The CDR3 runs 13 residues. V was trimmed by 1 base and J by 1 base, leaving 5 bases between them. CDR1 is LGHDT and CDR2 is YNNKEL in the germline V gene (reference sequence). This sample stems from a study of blood T cell repertoires in COVID-19. Study as a whole: Acute and convalescent COVID-19 samples came from the United States, Italy and Spain. T cells, B-cell-depleted T cells, or PBMCs provided the cDNA or gDNA that served as material.

The chain combines TRBV3-1 (or the pseudogene TRBV3-2) with TRBJ2-7; D remains ambiguous. The sequence was collected from a man over 45 with acute or convalescent COVID-19. The sample was peripheral blood. Here the CDR3 reads CASSQGVSYEQYV. The DNA of the CDR3 is TGTGCCAGCAGCCAAGGAGTTTCCTACGAGCAGTACGTC.